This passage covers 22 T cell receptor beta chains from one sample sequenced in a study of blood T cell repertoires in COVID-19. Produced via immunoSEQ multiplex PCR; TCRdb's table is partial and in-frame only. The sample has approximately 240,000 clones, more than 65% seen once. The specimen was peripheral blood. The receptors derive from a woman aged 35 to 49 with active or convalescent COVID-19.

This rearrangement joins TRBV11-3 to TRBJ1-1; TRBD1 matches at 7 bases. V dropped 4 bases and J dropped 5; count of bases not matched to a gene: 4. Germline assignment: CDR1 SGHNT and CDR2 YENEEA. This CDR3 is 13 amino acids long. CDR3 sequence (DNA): TGTGCCAGCAGCTATCAGGGGGGAACTGAAGCTTTCTTT. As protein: CASSYQGGTEAFF.

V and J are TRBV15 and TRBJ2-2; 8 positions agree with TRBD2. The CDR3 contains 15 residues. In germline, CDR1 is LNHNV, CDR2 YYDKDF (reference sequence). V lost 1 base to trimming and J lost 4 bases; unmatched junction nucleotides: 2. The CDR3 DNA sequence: TGTGCCACCAGCAGAGGACGGGGGGGCACCGGGGAGCTGTTTTTT. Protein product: CATSRGRGGTGELFF.

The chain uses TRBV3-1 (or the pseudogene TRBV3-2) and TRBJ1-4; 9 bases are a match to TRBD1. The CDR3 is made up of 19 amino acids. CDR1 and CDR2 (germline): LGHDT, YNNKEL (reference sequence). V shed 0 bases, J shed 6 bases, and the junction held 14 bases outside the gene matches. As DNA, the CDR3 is TGTGCCAGCAGCCAAGATCCGAGGACAGGGGCTGAGAAGGATGAAAAACTGTTTTTT. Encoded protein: CASSQDPRTGAEKDEKLFF.

The CDR3 loop is CASSPREGEAFF. CDR3 sequence (DNA): TGTGCCAGCAGCCCGAGGGAGGGTGAAGCTTTCTTT. This chain uses TRBV9 with TRBJ1-1; D not certain. This CDR3 contains 12 residues. Germline-derived CDR1 and CDR2 are SGDLS and YYNGEE. V was trimmed by 4 bases and J by 7 bases, leaving 11 bases between them.

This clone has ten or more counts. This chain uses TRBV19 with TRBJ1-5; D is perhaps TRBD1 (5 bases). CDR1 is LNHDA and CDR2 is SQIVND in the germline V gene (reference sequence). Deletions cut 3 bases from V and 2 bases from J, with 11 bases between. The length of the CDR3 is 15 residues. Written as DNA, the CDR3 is TGTGCCAGTAGTATGGGGGGTAGGGGCAATCAGCCCCAGCATTTT. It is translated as CASSMGGRGNQPQHF.

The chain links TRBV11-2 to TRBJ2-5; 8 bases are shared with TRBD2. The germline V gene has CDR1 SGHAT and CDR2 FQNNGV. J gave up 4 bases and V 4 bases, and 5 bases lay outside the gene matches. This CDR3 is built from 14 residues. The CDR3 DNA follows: TGTGCCAGCAGCTCCGGACTAGCACGAGAGACCCAGTACTTC. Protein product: CASSSGLARETQYF.

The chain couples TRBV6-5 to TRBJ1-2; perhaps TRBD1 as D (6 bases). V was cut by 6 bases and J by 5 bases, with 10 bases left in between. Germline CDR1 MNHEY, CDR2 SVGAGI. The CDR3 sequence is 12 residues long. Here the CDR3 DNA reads TGTGCCAGCAGCCGTGACAGGTATGGCTACACCTTC. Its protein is CASSRDRYGYTF.

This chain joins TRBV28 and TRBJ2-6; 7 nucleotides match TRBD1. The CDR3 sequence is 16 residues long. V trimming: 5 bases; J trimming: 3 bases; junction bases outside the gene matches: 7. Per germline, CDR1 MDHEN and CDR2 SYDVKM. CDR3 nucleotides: TGTGCCAGCAGTCGACGACAGGGTGGTGGGGCCAACGTCCTGACTTTC. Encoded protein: CASSRRQGGGANVLTF.

The CDR3 coding sequence is TGCGCCAGCAGCCAAGACCCGAGGACCCAGTACTTC. This sequence encodes CASSQDPRTQYF. This sequence joins TRBV4-1 and TRBJ2-5; D unresolved. The CDR3 spans 12 residues. The germline V gene has CDR1 MGHRA and CDR2 YSYEKL. The germline V and J ends were trimmed by 0 bases and 7 bases, with 6 bases remaining between them.

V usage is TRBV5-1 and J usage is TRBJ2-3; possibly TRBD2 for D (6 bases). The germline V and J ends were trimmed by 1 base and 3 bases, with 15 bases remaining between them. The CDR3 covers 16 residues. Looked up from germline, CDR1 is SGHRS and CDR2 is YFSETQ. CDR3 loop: CASSLFTGVQTDTQYF. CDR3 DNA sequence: TGCGCCAGCAGCTTGTTTACGGGGGTCCAGACAGATACGCAGTATTTT.

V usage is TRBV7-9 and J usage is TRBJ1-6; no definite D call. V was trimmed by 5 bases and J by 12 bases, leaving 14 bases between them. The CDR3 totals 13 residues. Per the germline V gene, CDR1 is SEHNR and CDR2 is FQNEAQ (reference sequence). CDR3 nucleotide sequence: TGTGCCAGCAGCCCTCCGGGGATTGGACCCCTCCACTTT. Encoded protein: CASSPPGIGPLHF. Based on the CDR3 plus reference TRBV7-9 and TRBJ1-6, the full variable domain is DTGVSQNPRHKITKRGQNVTFRCDPISEHNRLYWYRQTLGQGPEFLTYFQNEAQLEKSRLLSDRFSAERPKGSFSTLEIQRTEQGDSAMYLCASSPPGIGPLHFGNGTRLTVT.

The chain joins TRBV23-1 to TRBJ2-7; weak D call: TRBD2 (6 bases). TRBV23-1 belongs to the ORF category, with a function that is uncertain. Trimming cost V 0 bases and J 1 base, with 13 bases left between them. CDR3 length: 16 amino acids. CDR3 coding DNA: TGCGCCAGCAGTCAATCCGTCTCACGGGGGTCCTACGAGCAGTACTTC. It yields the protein CASSQSVSRGSYEQYF.

CDR3 nucleotides: TGTGCCTGGAGTCCGGCTAGCGGTGCGCAGTATTTT. This sequence encodes CAWSPASGAQYF. The chain recombines TRBV30 with TRBJ2-3; TRBD2 matches at 7 bases. The V and J ends lost 2 bases and 10 bases, in that order; junction bases with no gene match: 6. CDR1 is GTSNPN, CDR2 SVGIG, per germline (reference sequence). The CDR3 consists of 12 residues.

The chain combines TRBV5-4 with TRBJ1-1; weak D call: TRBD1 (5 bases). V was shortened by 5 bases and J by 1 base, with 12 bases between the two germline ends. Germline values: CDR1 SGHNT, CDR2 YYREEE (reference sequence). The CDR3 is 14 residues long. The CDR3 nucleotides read TGTGCCAGCAGTCTTTCCGGGGGGAACACTGAAGCTTTCTTT. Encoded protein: CASSLSGGNTEAFF.

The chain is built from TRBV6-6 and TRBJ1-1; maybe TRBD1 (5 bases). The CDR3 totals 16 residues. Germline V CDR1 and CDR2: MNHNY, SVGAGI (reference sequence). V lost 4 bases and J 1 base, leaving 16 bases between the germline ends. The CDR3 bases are TGTGCCAGCAGTTCCCCCCCAGGGAAGGAGAACACTGAAGCTTTCTTT. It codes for CASSSPPGKENTEAFF.

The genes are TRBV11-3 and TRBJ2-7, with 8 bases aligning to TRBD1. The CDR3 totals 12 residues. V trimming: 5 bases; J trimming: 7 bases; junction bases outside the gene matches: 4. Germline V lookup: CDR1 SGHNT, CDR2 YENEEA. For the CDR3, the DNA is TGTGCCAGCAGCCACAGGGGGATTGAGCAGTACTTC. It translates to CASSHRGIEQYF.

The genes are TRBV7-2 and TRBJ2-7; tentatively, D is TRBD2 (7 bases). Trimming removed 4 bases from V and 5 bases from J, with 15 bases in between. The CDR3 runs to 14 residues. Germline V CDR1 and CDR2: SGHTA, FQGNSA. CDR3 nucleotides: TGTGCCAGCAGCTCACGGCGGGGGCTCAACGAGCAGTACTTC. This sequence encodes CASSSRRGLNEQYF.

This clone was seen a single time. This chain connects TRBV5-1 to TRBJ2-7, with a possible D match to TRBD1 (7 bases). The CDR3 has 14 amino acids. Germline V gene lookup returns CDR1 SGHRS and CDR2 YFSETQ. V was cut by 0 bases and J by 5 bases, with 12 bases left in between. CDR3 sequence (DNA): TGCGCCAGCAGCTTGGGTGCCAGGGGGGACGAGCAGTACGTC. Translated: CASSLGARGDEQYV.

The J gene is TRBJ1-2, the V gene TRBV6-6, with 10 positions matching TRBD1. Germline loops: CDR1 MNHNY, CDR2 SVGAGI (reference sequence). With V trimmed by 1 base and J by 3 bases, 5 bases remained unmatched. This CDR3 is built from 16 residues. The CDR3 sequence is CASSYLTGGADYGYTF. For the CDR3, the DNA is TGTGCCAGCAGTTACTTGACAGGGGGCGCAGACTATGGCTACACCTTC.

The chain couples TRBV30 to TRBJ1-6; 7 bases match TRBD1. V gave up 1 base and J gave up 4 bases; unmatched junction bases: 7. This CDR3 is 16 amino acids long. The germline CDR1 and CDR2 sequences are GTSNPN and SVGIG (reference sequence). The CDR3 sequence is CAWSGPGTEYNSPLHF. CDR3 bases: TGTGCCTGGAGTGGACCCGGGACAGAGTATAATTCACCCCTCCACTTT.

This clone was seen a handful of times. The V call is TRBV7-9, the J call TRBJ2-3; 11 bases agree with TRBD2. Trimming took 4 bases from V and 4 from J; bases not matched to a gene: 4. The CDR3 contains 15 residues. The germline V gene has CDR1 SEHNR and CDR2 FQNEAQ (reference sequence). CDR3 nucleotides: TGTGCCAGCAGCTCGACTAGCGGGGTCGCAGATACGCAGTATTTT. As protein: CASSSTSGVADTQYF.

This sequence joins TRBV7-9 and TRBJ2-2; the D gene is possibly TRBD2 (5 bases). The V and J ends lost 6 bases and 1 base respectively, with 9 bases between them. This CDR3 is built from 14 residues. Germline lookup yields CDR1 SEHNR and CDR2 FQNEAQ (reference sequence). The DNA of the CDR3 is TGTGCCAGCAGTTCCGGGGTGAACACCGGGGAGCTGTTTTTT. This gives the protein CASSSGVNTGELFF.